This T cell receptor (beta chain) was sequenced for a study of blood T cell repertoires in COVID-19. Overall study context: Acute and convalescent COVID-19 specimens originated in the United States, Italy and Spain.

How the authors handled the data: Amplified reference gene primers provided the basis for estimating nucleated cell counts. Generated by immunoSEQ multiplex PCR, the TCRdb table keeps only in-frame clones and is missing some. V, J and clone size are taken as reported in that table, and D and trimming were inferred from the DNA itself. The sample contains about 140,000 clones, about 75% of which appear only once. Trimming shortened V by 0 bases and J by 3 bases, and 14 bases separated the two germline ends. Germline values: CDR1 SGHRS, CDR2 YFSETQ. The CDR3 covers 16 residues. The gene calls are TRBV5-1 and TRBJ2-3, with D perhaps matching TRBD2 (5 bases). The sequencing sample was made of PBMCs or T cells enriched from blood (not recorded which). The receptor's source is a woman in her forties or fifties who had recovered from COVID-19. DNA for the CDR3: TGCGCCAGCAGCTTGGTTCCGGGAAGTAGGACAGATACGCAGTATTTT. Its translation is CASSLVPGSRTDTQYF.